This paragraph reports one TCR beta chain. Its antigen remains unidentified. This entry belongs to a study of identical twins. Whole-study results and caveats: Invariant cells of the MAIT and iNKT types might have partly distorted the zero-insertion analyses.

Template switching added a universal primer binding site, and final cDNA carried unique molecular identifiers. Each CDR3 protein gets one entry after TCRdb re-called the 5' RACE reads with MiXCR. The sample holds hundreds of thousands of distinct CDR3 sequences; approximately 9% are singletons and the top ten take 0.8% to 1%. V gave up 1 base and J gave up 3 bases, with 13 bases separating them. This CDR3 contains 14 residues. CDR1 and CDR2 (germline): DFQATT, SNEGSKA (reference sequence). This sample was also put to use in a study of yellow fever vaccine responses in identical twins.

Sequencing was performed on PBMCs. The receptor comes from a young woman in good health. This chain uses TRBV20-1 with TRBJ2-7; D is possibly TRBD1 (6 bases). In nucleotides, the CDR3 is TGCAGTGCTAGAGCCTTACAGGGTATCTACGAGCAGTACTTC. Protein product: CSARALQGIYEQYF.